Listed below are T cell receptor beta chains from one sample, sequenced in a study of OX40 agonist ivuxolimab in advanced cancers. The repertoire was sequenced with immunoSEQ multiplex PCR; TCRdb's copy has only in-frame clones and lacks some. The sample yields tens of thousands of clones, approximately 84% seen once. The sample consisted of CD4+ or CD8+ T cells sorted from blood, taken in a trial of the OX40 agonist ivuxolimab. The receptor source for this set is an adult with an advanced solid tumor such as melanoma, head and neck, liver or kidney cancer. The CDR3 runs from the conserved cysteine through the conserved F or W. A D gene is named only where the DNA matches it firmly.

D	V	J	CDR3
.	TRBV5-6	TRBJ1-5	CASSFRSYSNQPQHF
TRBD1	TRBV16	TRBJ2-5	CASSRVSGTGGKTQYF
.	TRBV5-6	TRBJ1-2	CASTTRPGRSNYGYTF
.	TRBV7-2	TRBJ2-7	CASSLQGGESEQYF
TRBD1	TRBV10-3	TRBJ1-1	CAISSGGSTEAFF
TRBD1	TRBV6-5	TRBJ2-7	CASSYSRGPGEQYF
TRBD1	TRBV5-4	TRBJ2-2	CASSPGQGQVRTGELFF
TRBD2	TRBV7-6	TRBJ2-3	CASSLVTREWGTDTQYF
TRBD2	TRBV29-1	TRBJ2-3	CSVEGTSGSTDTQYF
.	TRBV7-2	TRBJ2-3	CASSPAAHTQYF
TRBD1	TRBV27	TRBJ1-2	CASSLSPGGADYGYTF
TRBD1	TRBV11-1	TRBJ2-1	CASSPNLRAGTGGYNEQFF
.	TRBV5-1	TRBJ1-1	CASSPGLLNTEAFF
TRBD1	TRBV6-5	TRBJ1-6	CASSLLGQGYSPLHF
.	TRBV19	TRBJ1-3	CASSIGISGPRAGNTIYF
.	TRBV7-6	TRBJ2-3	CASSLEMWDTQYF
.	TRBV2	TRBJ1-2	CASRDFGTYYLTHYGYTF
TRBD2	TRBV27	TRBJ2-1	CASSLRGGGSGNEQFF
.	TRBV6-6	TRBJ2-5	CASSPDSRGVRETQYF
TRBD2	TRBV29-1	TRBJ2-1	CSVEDPAGLAAYNEQFF